The subject of this entry is one T cell receptor beta chain. No antigen is known for it. This entry comes from a study of OX40 agonist ivuxolimab in advanced cancers. Overall study context: Partial responses were achieved by three patients: one hepatocellular carcinoma, two cutaneous melanoma.

The CDR3 totals 17 residues. After removal of 2 bases from V and 7 bases from J, the junction contained 9 bases not matched to a gene. From germline, CDR1 is SEHNR and CDR2 FQNEAQ (reference sequence). General study points: Those patients achieving a partial response at 0.1-3.0 mg/kg showed among the lowest clonal expansion.

Sequenced by immunoSEQ multiplex PCR; TCRdb stores in-frame clones only, minus some. The table lists about 100,000 clones, approximately 90% of them singletons. It was autoimmune disease history or systemic immunosuppression that excluded patients. The sampling schedule covered blood at baseline, cycle 4 day 1, and cycle 7 day 1. The clonotype comes from an adult with an advanced solid tumor such as melanoma, head and neck, liver or kidney cancer. Source: CD4+ or CD8+ T cells sorted from blood, taken in a trial of the OX40 agonist ivuxolimab. The chain carries TRBV7-9 and TRBJ1-6, with 9 bases identical to TRBD1. The CDR3 DNA reads TGTGCCAGCAGCTTACTCCTTGGACAGGGGAGGAATTCACCCCTCCACTTT. Amino acid sequence: CASSLLLGQGRNSPLHF. Full variable domain (missing parts from reference TRBV7-9 and TRBJ1-6): DTGVSQNPRHKITKRGQNVTFRCDPISEHNRLYWYRQTLGQGPEFLTYFQNEAQLEKSRLLSDRFSAERPKGSFSTLEIQRTEQGDSAMYLCASSLLLGQGRNSPLHFGNGTRLTVT.